A selection of T cell receptor beta chains follows, all from one sample in a study of cytomegalovirus exposure and HLA in healthy donors. Some clones are missing from TCRdb's copy, which holds only in-frame ones; the method was immunoSEQ multiplex PCR. Of about 140,000 clones detected, 60% to 80% appear once; the ten largest clones hold roughly 0.87%. The specimen was PBMCs. The receptor set was obtained from a man younger than 35 in good health and CMV-seronegative. Each CDR3 is given with its conserved first and last residue. Fields, in order: J gene, V gene, clone size, D gene, CDR3 DNA, CDR3 protein. A D gene is named only where the DNA matches it firmly. Clone size is not always given. Where it is, it says once, few, many or a class for expanded clones.

j_gene: TRBJ2-5; v_gene: TRBV18; abundance: NA; d_gene: NA; CDR3nt: TGTGCCAGCTCGCCTCCGGGAGACCAAGAGACCCAGTACTTC; CDR3aa: CASSPPGDQETQYF
j_gene: TRBJ2-5; v_gene: TRBV7-6; abundance: NA; d_gene: TRBD2; CDR3nt: TGTGCCAGCAGCTTGATGGCTAGCGGGGAAGAGACCCAGTACTTC; CDR3aa: CASSLMASGEETQYF
j_gene: TRBJ2-7; v_gene: TRBV19; abundance: once; d_gene: TRBD1; CDR3nt: TGTGCCAGTAGACGCCGTGGGGGACAGGGGAGCTACGAGCAGTACTTC; CDR3aa: CASRRRGGQGSYEQYF
j_gene: TRBJ2-3; v_gene: TRBV25-1; abundance: NA; d_gene: NA; CDR3nt: TGTGCCAGCGGTCTCTCAACGAAGCGATTCACAGATACGCAGTATTTT; CDR3aa: CASGLSTKRFTDTQYF
j_gene: TRBJ1-1; v_gene: TRBV6-1; abundance: NA; d_gene: TRBD1; CDR3nt: TGTGCCAGCAGTTCCCGGACAGGGGGCGGCTCAGCTTTCTTT; CDR3aa: CASSSRTGGGSAFF
j_gene: TRBJ1-5; v_gene: TRBV2; abundance: once; d_gene: TRBD1; CDR3nt: TGTGCCAGCAGTCTGACAGGGGGCAATCAGCCCCAGCATTTT; CDR3aa: CASSLTGGNQPQHF
j_gene: TRBJ2-5; v_gene: TRBV7-2; abundance: NA; d_gene: NA; CDR3nt: TGTGCCAGCAGCCGAACGCGAGGTCGCCGAGAGACCCAGTACTTC; CDR3aa: CASSRTRGRRETQYF
j_gene: TRBJ1-5; v_gene: TRBV5-1; abundance: NA; d_gene: NA; CDR3nt: TGCGCCAGCAGCTTGGAGGGGATCTTAGGTCAGCCCCAGCATTTT; CDR3aa: CASSLEGILGQPQHF
j_gene: TRBJ2-7; v_gene: TRBV5-6; abundance: NA; d_gene: NA; CDR3nt: TGTGCCAGCAGCTTACGCGGAGGGAGCTCCTACGAGCAGTACTTC; CDR3aa: CASSLRGGSSYEQYF
j_gene: TRBJ1-4; v_gene: TRBV19; abundance: NA; d_gene: NA; CDR3nt: TGTGCCAGTAGTACCCGGTTCGGGGGGATAGCGAATGAAAAACTGTTTTTT; CDR3aa: CASSTRFGGIANEKLFF
j_gene: TRBJ1-1; v_gene: TRBV9; abundance: NA; d_gene: TRBD1; CDR3nt: TGTGCCAGCAGCGTAGACGGGACAGCCTCGACTGAAGCTTTCTTT; CDR3aa: CASSVDGTASTEAFF
j_gene: TRBJ1-3; v_gene: TRBV7-2; abundance: NA; d_gene: TRBD1; CDR3nt: TGTGCCAGCAGCTTAGCCGGGACAGGGAGGGACACCATATATTTT; CDR3aa: CASSLAGTGRDTIYF
j_gene: TRBJ2-5; v_gene: TRBV5-4; abundance: NA; d_gene: NA; CDR3nt: TGTGCCAGCAGCTTAGACAGACCCGTGGAGACCCAGTACTTC; CDR3aa: CASSLDRPVETQYF
j_gene: TRBJ2-3; v_gene: TRBV9; abundance: NA; d_gene: TRBD2; CDR3nt: TGTGCCAGCAGCTTCCGGACTAGCGGGTACACAGATACGCAGTATTTT; CDR3aa: CASSFRTSGYTDTQYF
j_gene: TRBJ2-1; v_gene: TRBV9; abundance: once; d_gene: TRBD1; CDR3nt: TGTGCCAGCAGCGTACAGGGACAGGGGGCCTATGAGCAGTTCTTC; CDR3aa: CASSVQGQGAYEQFF
j_gene: TRBJ2-7; v_gene: TRBV30; abundance: NA; d_gene: NA; CDR3nt: TGTGCCTTTGAACAGGGTAGCTCCTACGAGCAGTACTTC; CDR3aa: CAFEQGSSYEQYF
j_gene: TRBJ1-2; v_gene: TRBV2; abundance: NA; d_gene: NA; CDR3nt: TGTGCCAGCAGACCCGGGACTTCTAACTATGGCTACACCTTC; CDR3aa: CASRPGTSNYGYTF